One and the same sample provided the 13 T cell receptor beta chains below, sequenced in a study of cytomegalovirus exposure and HLA in healthy donors. Both 60 Vbeta primers and 13 Jbeta primers went into the PCR. Generated by immunoSEQ multiplex PCR, the TCRdb table keeps only in-frame clones and is missing some. This table holds 100,000 to 150,000 clones, roughly four fifths found once. Sequencing was performed on PBMCs. The origin of the receptors is a woman in her thirties or forties in good health and CMV-seropositive.

The rearrangement joins TRBV7-3 to TRBJ2-7; D remains unclear. The germline V gene encodes CDR1 SGHTA and CDR2 FQGTGA. Trimming removed 0 bases at V and 3 bases at J, with 6 bases between. The CDR3 runs 13 residues. CDR3 in DNA: TGTGCCAGCAGCTTAACGATTAGCTACGAGCAGTACTTC. Its translation is CASSLTISYEQYF.

The V gene is TRBV2, the J gene TRBJ2-7; tentatively, D is TRBD1 (6 bases). The V end was cut by 1 base, the J end by 6 bases, with 13 bases between. This CDR3 has 14 residues. The germline gives CDR1 SNHLY, CDR2 FYNNEI. The CDR3 sequence: CASSEEQGASEQYF. The CDR3 coding sequence is TGTGCCAGCAGTGAAGAACAGGGAGCTTCCGAGCAGTACTTC.

V gene TRBV27 combines with J gene TRBJ2-5; D is unresolved. CDR1 and CDR2 (germline): MNHEY, SMNVEV (reference sequence). V dropped 2 bases and J dropped 2 bases, with 9 bases sitting between them. The CDR3 covers 14 residues. This CDR3 reads CASSLKSVQETQYF. In DNA form, the CDR3 reads TGTGCCAGCAGTTTAAAATCCGTGCAAGAGACCCAGTACTTC.

This clone was counted a few times. The rearrangement uses TRBV9 and TRBJ2-3; D unclear. CDR1 and CDR2 from the germline V gene are SGDLS and YYNGEE. The germline V and J ends were trimmed by 4 bases and 1 base, with 13 bases remaining between them. CDR3 length equals 15 residues. CDR3 loop: CASSPGGFRTDTQYF. In DNA form, the CDR3 reads TGTGCCAGCAGCCCGGGTGGGTTTCGCACAGATACGCAGTATTTT. Together with reference TRBV9 and TRBJ2-3, the CDR3 gives the full variable domain: DSGVTQTPKHLITATGQRVTLRCSPRSGDLSVYWYQQSLDQGLQFLIQYYNGEERAKGNILERFSAQQFPDLHSELNLSSLELGDSALYFCASSPGGFRTDTQYFGPGTRLTVL.

The V gene is TRBV6-5, the J gene TRBJ1-1; D is unresolved. Germline CDR1 is MNHEY and CDR2 is SVGAGI. This CDR3 comprises 14 residues. Trimming cost V 4 bases and J 3 bases, with 12 bases left between them. The CDR3, as DNA: TGTGCCAGCAGTTCATCGGTACGGGACACTGAAGCTTTCTTT. Its translation: CASSSSVRDTEAFF.

The J gene is TRBJ2-1, the V gene TRBV6-5; TRBD1 might be the D (5 bases). The CDR3 runs to 14 residues. V lost 6 bases to trimming and J lost 0 bases, with 9 bases between them. Germline V gives CDR1 MNHEY, CDR2 SVGAGI. This chain's CDR3 is CASRRQSSYNEQFF. In nucleotides, the CDR3 is TGTGCCAGCAGAAGACAGAGCTCCTACAATGAGCAGTTCTTC.

This clone came up once. V and J are TRBV6-6 and TRBJ2-5; D might be TRBD2 (8 bases). The DNA end is more similar to TRBJ2-7, so the J call may be wrong. CDR3 length: 16 amino acids. The germline V gene encodes CDR1 MNHNY and CDR2 SVGAGI (reference sequence). The CDR3 loop reads CASSYGRGTRSYEQYF. CDR3 nucleotides: TGTGCCAGCAGTTACGGCAGGGGGACTAGGAGCTACGAGCAGTACTTC.

This rearrangement joins TRBV15 to TRBJ2-5; 7 bases agree with TRBD1. The CDR3 consists of 15 residues. Germline V gives CDR1 LNHNV, CDR2 YYDKDF (reference sequence). With V trimmed by 0 bases and J by 1 base, 2 bases remained unmatched. CDR3 sequence reads: CATSREGGSQETQYF. The CDR3 DNA is TGTGCCACCAGCAGAGAAGGGGGCAGCCAAGAGACCCAGTACTTC. The whole variable domain, remainder taken from reference TRBV15 and TRBJ2-5, is DAMVIQNPRYQVTQFGKPVTLSCSQTLNHNVMYWYQQKSSQAPKLLFHYYDKDFNNEADTPDNFQSRRPNTSFCFLDIRSPGLGDTAMYLCATSREGGSQETQYFGPGTRLLVL.

The J gene is TRBJ2-3, the V gene TRBV11-3, with a possible D match to TRBD2 (5 bases). Germline CDR1 and CDR2: SGHNT and YENEEA. The ends were cut back, 3 bases at V and 5 bases at J, with 18 bases in the middle. The CDR3 has 16 amino acids. CDR3 nucleotides: TGTGCCAGCAGCTTTGGGGTTTCGGGGAACGGAGATACGCAGTATTTT. This translates into CASSFGVSGNGDTQYF.

The V call is TRBV5-1, the J call TRBJ2-2; 9 bases match TRBD2. The CDR3 loop spans 16 amino acids. Germline trimming cut 4 bases from V and 8 bases from J; bases unmatched to any gene: 12. Germline V gives CDR1 SGHRS, CDR2 YFSETQ. In nucleotides, the CDR3 is TGCGCCAGCAGCCCCAGGCTGGTAGCGGGAGTGGGGGAGCTGTTTTTT. Translation gives CASSPRLVAGVGELFF. Looking up the rest from reference TRBV5-1 and TRBJ2-2 gives the full variable domain: KAGVTQTPRYLIKTRGQQVTLSCSPISGHRSVSWYQQTPGQGLQFLFEYFSETQRNKGNFPGRFSGRQFSNSRSEMNVSTLELGDSALYLCASSPRLVAGVGELFFGEGSRLTVL.

This clone has a handful of counts. CDR3: CASSGTGGYNEQFF. The CDR3 DNA reads as TGCGCCAGCAGTGGGACAGGGGGATACAATGAGCAGTTCTTC. V usage is TRBV5-1 and J usage is TRBJ2-1; TRBD1 matches 11 bases. There are 14 residues in the CDR3. Germline V gene data show CDR1 as SGHRS and CDR2 as YFSETQ. J gave up 4 bases and V 5 bases, and 2 bases lay outside the gene matches.

The rearrangement links TRBV28 to TRBJ2-2, with D maybe TRBD2 (5 bases). Trimming took 3 bases from V and 2 from J, leaving 10 bases between them. The CDR3 is 15 residues long. Germline V gives CDR1 MDHEN, CDR2 SYDVKM. CDR3 nucleotide sequence: TGTGCCAGCAGTTTCTTACCGGGAAACACCGGGGAGCTGTTTTTT. Its translation is CASSFLPGNTGELFF. The full variable domain, in which reference TRBV28 and TRBJ2-2 provide the parts outside the CDR3, is DVKVTQSSRYLVKRTGEKVFLECVQDMDHENMFWYRQDPGLGLRLIYFSYDVKMKEKGDIPEGYSVSREKKERFSLILESASTNQTSMYLCASSFLPGNTGELFFGEGSRLTVL.

The chain employs TRBV6-1 and TRBJ2-3; 10 positions agree with TRBD2. The trim removed 1 base at V and 8 bases at J, leaving 9 bases unmatched. Germline V gives CDR1 MNHNS, CDR2 SASEGT. CDR3 length: 16 amino acids. CDR3 protein: CASSEGSQREGRTQYF. DNA of the CDR3: TGTGCCAGCAGTGAAGGGTCCCAGCGGGAGGGCCGTACGCAGTATTTT.